A selection of T cell receptor beta chains follows, all from one sample in a study of liver allograft versus peripheral blood T cells. MiXCR, applied by TCRdb to the reads, yields one record per CDR3 protein. The data hold 2,500 to 3,500 distinct CDR3 sequences, with 14% to 15% observed a single time. The receptors come from a human patient who had a liver transplant. The T cells may come from the graft donor. CDR3s include the opening cysteine and the closing phenylalanine or tryptophan. Size is stated for part of the rows, as once, few or many counts, or as a class when the clone is expanded.

clone size,J gene,V gene,CDR3 protein
NA,TRBJ2-7,TRBV4-1,CASSHGLAGNYEQYF
NA,TRBJ2-3,TRBV7-9,CASSLPFTSERQDTQYF
medium-sized,TRBJ2-1,TRBV7-9,CASSSGGSSYNEQFF
medium-sized,TRBJ2-7,TRBV13,CASRLLSEQYF
medium-sized,TRBJ1-1,TRBV9,CASSVGQSENTEAFF
few,TRBJ1-2,TRBV27,CASSPWTSSHYGYTF
medium-sized,TRBJ1-2,TRBV6-5,CASSYSTGGLHYGYTF
many,TRBJ2-3,TRBV5-6,CASSFLTSGGARGTQYF
medium-sized,TRBJ2-7,TRBV27,CASSLLDGKYEQYF
medium-sized,TRBJ1-4,TRBV12-3/TRBV12-4,CASSQPAGAGREKLFF
medium-sized,TRBJ2-7,TRBV7-9,CASKTGSLDSYEQYF
medium-sized,TRBJ2-7,TRBV16,CASSHGTAGIRPYEQYF
many,TRBJ2-1,TRBV6-1,CASTGTSGRSYNEQFF
medium-sized,TRBJ1-1,TRBV5-6,CASSFNTEAFF
medium-sized,TRBJ2-6,TRBV10-3,CAISESRSRLGLLGAGANVLTF
medium-sized,TRBJ1-1,TRBV6-1,CASSVSPGNTEAFF
medium-sized,TRBJ1-2,TRBV27,CASRSIPGTVYGYTF
medium-sized,TRBJ2-7,TRBV27,CASSHSSGGVAYEQYF
NA,TRBJ2-7,TRBV27,CASSLSAGGPIDEQYF
NA,TRBJ1-5,TRBV27,CARSLCGGRNQPQHF